The 24 T cell receptor beta chains below were found in one sample sequenced in a study of Ad26.COV2.S vaccination and SARS-CoV-2 variants. Treatment of the sample: roughly 20 received Ad26.COV2.S at low or high dose, single or two shots; roughly five received placebo; per-sample allocation not given. Sampling was done on day 63 after the first vaccine or placebo injection. Repertoires were generated with immunoSEQ multiplex PCR, while TCRdb's copy carries only in-frame clones and drops some. In the table there are about 350,000 clones, less than 90% of which are singletons. Sequenced here: peripheral blood, sampled in a trial of Ad26.COV2.S vaccine versus placebo. These receptors all come from a person aged 18-65 years who received the Ad26.COV2.S COVID-19 vaccine or a placebo.

This sequence joins TRBV5-5 and TRBJ2-5; TRBD2 matches 10 bases. The CDR3 is 19 residues long. V lost 5 bases to trimming and J lost 5 bases; unmatched junction nucleotides: 21. Germline CDR1 reads SGHKS; CDR2 reads YYEKEE (reference sequence). The CDR3 DNA reads TGTGCCAGCAGTGGAGGAGCGGGAGGGCCGGGGGCCATCCGGGAGACCCAGTACTTC. The encoded protein is CASSGGAGGPGAIRETQYF.

This chain uses TRBV5-1 with TRBJ2-3, with a possible D match to TRBD1 (6 bases). CDR1 and CDR2 from the germline V gene are SGHRS and YFSETQ. Between the trimmed V and J ends, which lost 0 bases and 4 bases, there was a span of 15 bases. The CDR3 contains 16 residues. CDR3 sequence: CASSLAQGPGADTQYF. The CDR3, as DNA: TGCGCCAGCAGCTTGGCTCAGGGGCCTGGAGCAGATACGCAGTATTTT.

The chain joins TRBV6-6 to TRBJ2-2; tentatively, D is TRBD1 or TRBD2 (6 bases each). V shed 5 bases and J shed 7 bases, with 20 bases lying between them. CDR3 size: 16 residues. Germline loops: CDR1 MNHNY, CDR2 SVGAGI (reference sequence). The CDR3 region has the DNA TGTGCCAGCAGTCCCGGAATGGGGGGCGTATTCGGGGAGCTGTTTTTT. Amino acids: CASSPGMGGVFGELFF.

The chain joins TRBV27 to TRBJ2-7; 7 bases line up with TRBD2. The length of the CDR3 is 15 residues. CDR1 is MNHEY and CDR2 is SMNVEV in the germline V gene (reference sequence). V trimming: 6 bases; J trimming: 2 bases; junction bases outside the gene matches: 10. CDR3 bases: TGTGCCAGCAGCGGCCCGGGGGACTATACCTACGAGCAGTACTTC. This translates into CASSGPGDYTYEQYF.

V gene TRBV27 combines with J gene TRBJ2-1; maybe TRBD2 (5 bases). Germline CDR1 MNHEY, CDR2 SMNVEV (reference sequence). This CDR3 spans 15 amino acids. Trimming shortened V by 3 bases and J by 4 bases, and 13 bases separated the two germline ends. The CDR3 DNA is TGTGCCAGCAGTTTTTCGGACTTAAAATACAATGAGCAGTTCTTC. It translates to CASSFSDLKYNEQFF.

The CDR3 DNA reads as TGTGCCAGCAGCACGACAGGGGGGAGCTCCTACGAGCAGTACTTC. Its protein product is CASSTTGGSSYEQYF. This chain uses TRBV9 with TRBJ2-7; TRBD1 matches at 9 bases. Germline CDR1 is SGDLS and CDR2 is YYNGEE. The CDR3 contains 15 residues. Germline trimming cut 4 bases from V and 0 bases from J; bases unmatched to any gene: 5.

The chain combines TRBV7-9 with TRBJ2-2, with 10 bases identical to TRBD1. The ends lost 5 bases at V and 6 bases at J; junction bases unmatched: 0. The germline V gene encodes CDR1 SEHNR and CDR2 FQNEAQ (reference sequence). This CDR3 is built from 13 residues. CDR3 coding DNA: TGTGCCAGCAGCGGACAGGGGGCCGGGGAGCTGTTTTTT. Translation: CASSGQGAGELFF.

As DNA, the CDR3 is TGTGCCAGCAACAAACTAGCGGGGGCCTTCGATGAGTCCTACAATGAGCAGTTCTTC. The encoded protein is CASNKLAGAFDESYNEQFF. V gene TRBV7-8 combines with J gene TRBJ2-1; TRBD2 matches at 11 bases. In germline, CDR1 is SGHVS, CDR2 FQNEAQ. Unmatched junction bases numbered 15, after V lost 7 bases and J lost 1 base. The length of the CDR3 is 19 residues.

The chain joins TRBV6-5 to TRBJ1-4; D possibly corresponds to TRBD1 (6 bases). V lost 4 bases to trimming and J lost 11 bases, with 17 bases between them. The length of the CDR3 is 14 residues. Germline V lookup: CDR1 MNHEY, CDR2 SVGAGI. The CDR3 region is CASSSVGTSGKLFF. The CDR3 DNA sequence: TGTGCCAGCAGTTCCGTCGGGACATCTGGTAAACTGTTTTTT.

This chain uses TRBV19 with TRBJ1-5, with D maybe TRBD1 (6 bases). The V gene's germline CDR1 is LNHDA and CDR2 SQIVND (reference sequence). The CDR3 has 14 amino acids. The germline V and J ends were trimmed by 3 bases and 5 bases, with 11 bases remaining between them. CDR3 DNA sequence: TGTGCCAGTAGTATTGCGGCAGGGGATCAGCCCCAGCATTTT. Amino acid sequence: CASSIAAGDQPQHF. Variable domain in full (rest from reference TRBV19 and TRBJ1-5): DGGITQSPKYLFRKEGQNVTLSCEQNLNHDAMYWYRQDPGQGLRLIYYSQIVNDFQKGDIAEGYSVSREKKESFPLTVTSAQKNPTAFYLCASSIAAGDQPQHFGDGTRLSIL.

The chain recombines TRBV7-2 with TRBJ2-3; D might be TRBD1 (5 bases). Germline CDR1 reads SGHTA; CDR2 reads FQGNSA. The CDR3 is made up of 15 amino acids. Trimming cost V 1 base and J 5 bases, with 13 bases left between them. CDR3 nucleotide sequence: TGTGCCAGCAGCTTAGGCGGCAGGGCAGGAGATACGCAGTATTTT. Residues: CASSLGGRAGDTQYF.

As DNA, the CDR3 is TGTGCCAGCAGTCCCCCCGCGGGGGTGGAGCAGTATTTT. Translating it yields CASSPPAGVEQYF. J is TRBJ2-3 and V is TRBV6-5, with 7 bases identical to TRBD2. The CDR3 covers 13 residues. The J segment lost 11 bases and the V segment lost 5 bases, leaving 10 bases of the junction unmatched. From germline, CDR1 is MNHEY and CDR2 SVGAGI.

This clone was seen once. V usage is TRBV28 and J usage is TRBJ2-1; 7 nucleotides align to TRBD1. V shed 6 bases and J 4 bases; nucleotides not matched to a gene: 12. The CDR3 length is 16 residues. Germline CDR1 MDHEN, CDR2 SYDVKM. The CDR3 coding sequence is TGTGCCAGCAGGTCGGGGACAGCTAGTATATACAATGAGCAGTTCTTC. It is translated as CASRSGTASIYNEQFF. The variable domain in full, completed from reference TRBV28 and TRBJ2-1, reads DVKVTQSSRYLVKRTGEKVFLECVQDMDHENMFWYRQDPGLGLRLIYFSYDVKMKEKGDIPEGYSVSREKKERFSLILESASTNQTSMYLCASRSGTASIYNEQFFGPGTRLTVL.

The chain recombines TRBV7-9 with TRBJ2-1, with D possibly matching TRBD2 (6 bases). Trimming took 8 bases from V and 8 from J, leaving 16 bases between them. The CDR3 contains 13 residues. Germline V CDR1 and CDR2: SEHNR, FQNEAQ (reference sequence). The chain's CDR3 is CASGSSTGDEQFF. CDR3 in DNA: TGTGCCAGCGGTAGCTCGACGGGGGATGAGCAGTTCTTC. Based on the CDR3 plus reference TRBV7-9 and TRBJ2-1, the full variable domain is DTGVSQNPRHKITKRGQNVTFRCDPISEHNRLYWYRQTLGQGPEFLTYFQNEAQLEKSRLLSDRFSAERPKGSFSTLEIQRTEQGDSAMYLCASGSSTGDEQFFGPGTRLTVL.

CDR3 sequence (DNA): TGTGCCAGCAGCTGGGACAGCCAAGAGACCCAGTACTTC. It codes for CASSWDSQETQYF. The chain employs TRBV6-5 and TRBJ2-5; 7 bases match TRBD1. Germline loops: CDR1 MNHEY, CDR2 SVGAGI. The CDR3 runs 13 residues. The V segment lost 6 bases and the J segment 1 base; nucleotides outside the gene matches: 2.

The chain uses TRBV19 and TRBJ1-1; 9 bases align to TRBD1. Germline CDR1 LNHDA, CDR2 SQIVND (reference sequence). Trimming cost V 10 bases and J 1 base; bases outside gene matches: 4. This CDR3 comprises 13 residues. In DNA, the CDR3 is TGTGCCACTCTACAGGGGGCGAACACTGAAGCTTTCTTT. Residues: CATLQGANTEAFF. Full variable domain (outside the CDR3, taken from reference TRBV19 and TRBJ1-1): DGGITQSPKYLFRKEGQNVTLSCEQNLNHDAMYWYRQDPGQGLRLIYYSQIVNDFQKGDIAEGYSVSREKKESFPLTVTSAQKNPTAFYLCATLQGANTEAFFGQGTRLTVV.

J is TRBJ2-2 and V is TRBV12-3 or TRBV12-4; D not certain. The CDR3 length is 13 residues. Between the trimmed V and J ends, which lost 4 bases and 1 base, there was a span of 4 bases. The CDR3 protein is CASSSQNTGELFF. The CDR3 DNA sequence: TGTGCCAGCAGTTCACAGAACACCGGGGAGCTGTTTTTT.

This clone has more than one count but fewer than ten. The genes are TRBV19 and TRBJ1-6; D possibly corresponds to TRBD1 (6 bases). V was clipped by 3 bases and J by 5 bases, with 17 bases between them. The CDR3 is 17 residues long. The germline V gene encodes CDR1 LNHDA and CDR2 SQIVND (reference sequence). CDR3 DNA sequence: TGTGCCAGTAGTATCTATCTCGGAGACAGGAATAATTCACCCCTCCACTTT. Translation: CASSIYLGDRNNSPLHF.

This clone was observed a single time. This chain connects TRBV19 to TRBJ2-3, with D maybe TRBD2 (5 bases). V was cut by 3 bases and J by 0 bases, with 10 bases left in between. Germline-derived CDR1 and CDR2 are LNHDA and SQIVND (reference sequence). The CDR3 totals 15 residues. CDR3 amino acids: CASSIRGPSTDTQYF. CDR3 in DNA: TGTGCCAGTAGTATCCGGGGTCCTAGCACAGATACGCAGTATTTT.

The chain recombines TRBV7-9 with TRBJ2-7; tentatively, D is TRBD2 (5 bases). V lost 2 bases and J 4 bases, leaving 9 bases between the germline ends. From germline, CDR1 is SEHNR and CDR2 FQNEAQ (reference sequence). There are 13 residues in the CDR3. CDR3 protein: CASSLWERYEQYF. CDR3 nucleotides: TGTGCCAGCAGCTTATGGGAGCGTTACGAGCAGTACTTC.

This clone has a handful of counts. This chain uses TRBV2 with TRBJ2-2; D uncertain. CDR3 length: 12 residues. The V gene's germline CDR1 is SNHLY and CDR2 FYNNEI. The V gene lost 7 bases and the J gene lost 3 bases, with 6 bases spanning the gap. The CDR3 loop is CASTRDTGELFF. The CDR3 DNA reads as TGTGCCAGCACTAGAGACACCGGGGAGCTGTTTTTT.

This chain joins TRBV6-2 or TRBV6-3 and TRBJ1-5; possible D gene TRBD1, 6 bases. CDR1 and CDR2 (germline): MNHEY, SVGEGT. There are 15 residues in the CDR3. The V and J ends lost 4 bases and 1 base respectively, with 11 bases between them. The CDR3 DNA follows: TGTGCCAGCAGTTTAGGGGGTATAAGCAATCAGCCCCAGCATTTT. Translated: CASSLGGISNQPQHF.

This chain links TRBV27 with TRBJ2-7; 10 nucleotides align to TRBD2. V was clipped by 6 bases and J by 3 bases; unmatched bases: 5. The CDR3 is 14 amino acids. Germline CDR1 MNHEY, CDR2 SMNVEV (reference sequence). CDR3 region: CASSLGLADYEQYF. The CDR3, as DNA: TGTGCCAGCAGCCTAGGACTAGCGGACTACGAGCAGTACTTC.

This chain joins TRBV4-3 and TRBJ2-7, with 8 bases lining up with TRBD1. CDR1 and CDR2 from the germline V gene are LGHNA and YSLEER. J gave up 3 bases and V 2 bases, and 6 bases lay outside the gene matches. The CDR3 runs 15 residues. The CDR3 region has the DNA TGCGCCAGCAGCCAATACGGACAGGGACGCTACGAGCAGTACTTC. Protein product: CASSQYGQGRYEQYF.